One TCR beta chain is described in this entry. The antigen is undetermined. This sample is part of a study of PD-1 blockade in classical Hodgkin lymphoma. Study-wide results and caveats: Lower baseline TCR diversity was reported for newly diagnosed patients than for healthy donors.

Libraries were prepared by immunoSEQ multiplex PCR; TCRdb keeps only in-frame clonotypes and omits some of them. The data hold roughly 70,000 clones, with approximately 93% observed a single time. Regarding time point: newly diagnosed, previously untreated cHL patient sample. This CDR3 has 15 residues. The trim removed 5 bases at V and 8 bases at J, leaving 10 bases unmatched. The germline V gene encodes CDR1 SGHDT and CDR2 YYEEEE. This chain connects TRBV5-6 to TRBJ1-4; the match to TRBD1 covers 9 bases. This clonotype was obtained from a human donor with classical Hodgkin lymphoma. The specimen was peripheral blood mononuclear cells (PBMCs). The CDR3 spells CASSRDREIREKLFF. For the CDR3, the DNA is TGTGCCAGCAGTCGGGACAGGGAAATAAGGGAAAAACTGTTTTTT.